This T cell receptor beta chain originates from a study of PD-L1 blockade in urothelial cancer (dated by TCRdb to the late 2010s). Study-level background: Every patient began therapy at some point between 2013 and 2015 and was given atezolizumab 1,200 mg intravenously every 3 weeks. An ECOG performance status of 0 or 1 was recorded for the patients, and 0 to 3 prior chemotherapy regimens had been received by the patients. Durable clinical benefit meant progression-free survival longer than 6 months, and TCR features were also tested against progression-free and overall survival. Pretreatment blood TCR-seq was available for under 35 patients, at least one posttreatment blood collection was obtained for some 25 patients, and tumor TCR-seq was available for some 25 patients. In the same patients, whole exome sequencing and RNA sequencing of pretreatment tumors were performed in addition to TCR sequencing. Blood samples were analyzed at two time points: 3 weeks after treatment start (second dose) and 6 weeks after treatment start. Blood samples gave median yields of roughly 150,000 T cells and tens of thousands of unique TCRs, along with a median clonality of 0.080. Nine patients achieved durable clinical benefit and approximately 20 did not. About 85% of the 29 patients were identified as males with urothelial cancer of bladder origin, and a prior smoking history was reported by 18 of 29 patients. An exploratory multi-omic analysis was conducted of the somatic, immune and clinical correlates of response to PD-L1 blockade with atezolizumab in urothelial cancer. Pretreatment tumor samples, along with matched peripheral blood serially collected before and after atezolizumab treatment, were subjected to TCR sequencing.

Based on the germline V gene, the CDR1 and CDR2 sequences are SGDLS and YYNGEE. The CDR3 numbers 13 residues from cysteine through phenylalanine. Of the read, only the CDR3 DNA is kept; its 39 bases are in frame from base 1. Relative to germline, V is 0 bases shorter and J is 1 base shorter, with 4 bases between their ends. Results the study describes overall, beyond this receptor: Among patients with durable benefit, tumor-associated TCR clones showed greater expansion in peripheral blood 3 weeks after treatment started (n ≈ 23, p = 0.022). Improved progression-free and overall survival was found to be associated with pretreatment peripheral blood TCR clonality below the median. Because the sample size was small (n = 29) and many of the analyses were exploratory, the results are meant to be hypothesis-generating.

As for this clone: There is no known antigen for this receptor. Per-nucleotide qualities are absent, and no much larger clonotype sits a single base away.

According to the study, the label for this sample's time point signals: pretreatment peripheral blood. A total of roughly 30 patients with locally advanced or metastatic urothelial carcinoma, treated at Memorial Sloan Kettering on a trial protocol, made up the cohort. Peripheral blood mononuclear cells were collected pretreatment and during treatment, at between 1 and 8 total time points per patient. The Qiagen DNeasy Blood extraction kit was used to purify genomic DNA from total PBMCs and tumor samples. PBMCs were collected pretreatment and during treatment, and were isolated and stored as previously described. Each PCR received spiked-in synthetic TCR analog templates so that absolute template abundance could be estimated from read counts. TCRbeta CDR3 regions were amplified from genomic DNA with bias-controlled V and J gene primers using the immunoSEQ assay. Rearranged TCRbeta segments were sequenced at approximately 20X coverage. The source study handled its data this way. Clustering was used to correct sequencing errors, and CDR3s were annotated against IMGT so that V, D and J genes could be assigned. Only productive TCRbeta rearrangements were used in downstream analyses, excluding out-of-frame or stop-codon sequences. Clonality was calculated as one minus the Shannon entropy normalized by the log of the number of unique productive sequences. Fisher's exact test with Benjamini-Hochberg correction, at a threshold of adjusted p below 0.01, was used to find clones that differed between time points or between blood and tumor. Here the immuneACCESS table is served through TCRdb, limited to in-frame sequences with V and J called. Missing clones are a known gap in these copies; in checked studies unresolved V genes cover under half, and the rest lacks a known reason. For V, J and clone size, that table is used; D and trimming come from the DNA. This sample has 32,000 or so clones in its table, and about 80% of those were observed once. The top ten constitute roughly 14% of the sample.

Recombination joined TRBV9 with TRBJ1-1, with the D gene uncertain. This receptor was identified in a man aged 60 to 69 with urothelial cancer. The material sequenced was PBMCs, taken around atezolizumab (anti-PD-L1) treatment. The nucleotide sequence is TGTGCCAGCAGCGTAGACTGGAACACTGAAGCTTTCTTT. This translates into CASSVDWNTEAFF.